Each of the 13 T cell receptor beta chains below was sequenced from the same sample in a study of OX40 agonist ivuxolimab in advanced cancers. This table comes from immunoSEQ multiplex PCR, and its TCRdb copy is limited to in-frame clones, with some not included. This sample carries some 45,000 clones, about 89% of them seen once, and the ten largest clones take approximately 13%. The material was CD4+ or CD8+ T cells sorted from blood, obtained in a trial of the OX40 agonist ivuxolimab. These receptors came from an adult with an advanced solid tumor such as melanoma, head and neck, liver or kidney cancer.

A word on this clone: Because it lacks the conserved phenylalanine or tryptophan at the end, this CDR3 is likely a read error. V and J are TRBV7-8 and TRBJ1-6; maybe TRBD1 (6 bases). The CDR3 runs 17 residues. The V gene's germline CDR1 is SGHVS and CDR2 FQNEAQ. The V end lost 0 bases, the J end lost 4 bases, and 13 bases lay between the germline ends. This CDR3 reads CASSLAGFGQYNSPLHL. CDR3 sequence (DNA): TGTGCCAGCAGCTTAGCTGGTTTTGGACAGTATAATTCACCCCTCCACCTT.

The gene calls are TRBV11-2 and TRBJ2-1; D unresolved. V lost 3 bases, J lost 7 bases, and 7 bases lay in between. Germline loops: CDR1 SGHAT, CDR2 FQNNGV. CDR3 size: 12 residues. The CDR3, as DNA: TGTGCCAGCAGCTTGGAACTAAATGAGCAGTTCTTC. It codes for CASSLELNEQFF.

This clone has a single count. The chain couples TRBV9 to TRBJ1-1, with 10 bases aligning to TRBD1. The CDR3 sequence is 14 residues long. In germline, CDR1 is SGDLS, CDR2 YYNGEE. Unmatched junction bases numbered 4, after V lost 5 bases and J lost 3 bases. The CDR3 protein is CASRGGQGHTEAFF. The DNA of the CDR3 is TGTGCCAGCAGGGGGGGACAGGGGCACACTGAAGCTTTCTTT.

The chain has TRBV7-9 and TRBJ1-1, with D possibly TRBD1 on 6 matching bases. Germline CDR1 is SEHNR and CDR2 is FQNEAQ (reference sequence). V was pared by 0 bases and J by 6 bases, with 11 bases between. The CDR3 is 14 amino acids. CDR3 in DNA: TGTGCCAGCAGCTTAGCGCTTGGGGGCGCTGAAGCTTTCTTT. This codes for CASSLALGGAEAFF.

The CDR3 DNA reads TGTGCCAGCAGTCCAGGGGAAACCGGGGAGCTGTTTTTT. This translates into CASSPGETGELFF. This sequence joins TRBV6-6 and TRBJ2-2; a possible D gene is TRBD1 (6 bases). Trimming stripped 5 bases from V and 5 bases from J, with 9 bases between. Germline V CDR1 and CDR2: MNHNY, SVGAGI (reference sequence). CDR3 size: 13 residues.

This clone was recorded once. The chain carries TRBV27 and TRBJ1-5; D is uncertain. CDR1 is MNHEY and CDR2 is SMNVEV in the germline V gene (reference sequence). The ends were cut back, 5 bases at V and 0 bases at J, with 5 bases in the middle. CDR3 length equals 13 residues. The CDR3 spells CASSTYSNQPQHF. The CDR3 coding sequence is TGTGCCAGCAGTACTTATAGCAATCAGCCCCAGCATTTT.

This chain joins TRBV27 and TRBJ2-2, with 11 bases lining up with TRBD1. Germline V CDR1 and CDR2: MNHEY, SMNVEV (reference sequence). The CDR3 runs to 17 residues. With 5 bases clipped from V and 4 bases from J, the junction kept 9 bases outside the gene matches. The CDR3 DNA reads TGTGCCAGCAGTCGACCCTGGACAGGGGGCATCACCGGGGAGCTGTTTTTT. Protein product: CASSRPWTGGITGELFF.

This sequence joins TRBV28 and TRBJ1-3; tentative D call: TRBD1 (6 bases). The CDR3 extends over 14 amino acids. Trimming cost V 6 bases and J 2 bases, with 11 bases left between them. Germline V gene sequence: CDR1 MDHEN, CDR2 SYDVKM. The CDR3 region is CASRVQGPGNTIYF. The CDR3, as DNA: TGTGCCAGCAGGGTACAGGGTCCTGGAAACACCATATATTTT.

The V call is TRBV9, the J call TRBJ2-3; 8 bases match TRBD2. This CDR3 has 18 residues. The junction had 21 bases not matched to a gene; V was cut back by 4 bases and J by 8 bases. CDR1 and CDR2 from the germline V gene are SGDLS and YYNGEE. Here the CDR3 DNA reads TGTGCCAGCAGCCTCCCGGGACTAGTGGGGGGGCGGGGCGTTACGCAGTATTTT. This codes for CASSLPGLVGGRGVTQYF.

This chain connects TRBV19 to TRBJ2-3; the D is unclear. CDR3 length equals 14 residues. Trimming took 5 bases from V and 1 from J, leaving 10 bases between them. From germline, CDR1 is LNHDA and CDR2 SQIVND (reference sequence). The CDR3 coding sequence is TGTGCCAGTAGTCCCGCATGGGGCACAGATACGCAGTATTTT. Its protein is CASSPAWGTDTQYF.

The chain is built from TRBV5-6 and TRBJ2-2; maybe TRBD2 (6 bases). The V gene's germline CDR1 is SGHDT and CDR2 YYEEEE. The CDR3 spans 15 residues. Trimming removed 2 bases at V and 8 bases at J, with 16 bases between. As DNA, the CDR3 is TGTGCCAGCAGCTTCTACCGGGACTTTGAGGGGGAGCTGTTTTTT. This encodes CASSFYRDFEGELFF.

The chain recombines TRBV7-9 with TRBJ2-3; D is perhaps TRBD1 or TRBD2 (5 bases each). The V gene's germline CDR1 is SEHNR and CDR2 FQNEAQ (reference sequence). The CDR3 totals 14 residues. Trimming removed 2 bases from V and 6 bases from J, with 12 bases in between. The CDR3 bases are TGTGCCAGCAGCTTATTGGCCCGGGACGATACGCAGTATTTT. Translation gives CASSLLARDDTQYF.

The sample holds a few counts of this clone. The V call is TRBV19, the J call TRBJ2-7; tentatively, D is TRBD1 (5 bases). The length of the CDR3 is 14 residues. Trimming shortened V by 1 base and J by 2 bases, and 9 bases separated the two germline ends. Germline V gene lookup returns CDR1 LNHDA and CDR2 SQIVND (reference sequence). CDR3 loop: CASSIAGPTYEQYF. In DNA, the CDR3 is TGTGCCAGTAGTATAGCAGGGCCAACCTACGAGCAGTACTTC. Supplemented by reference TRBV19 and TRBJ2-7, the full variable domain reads DGGITQSPKYLFRKEGQNVTLSCEQNLNHDAMYWYRQDPGQGLRLIYYSQIVNDFQKGDIAEGYSVSREKKESFPLTVTSAQKNPTAFYLCASSIAGPTYEQYFGPGTRLTVT.